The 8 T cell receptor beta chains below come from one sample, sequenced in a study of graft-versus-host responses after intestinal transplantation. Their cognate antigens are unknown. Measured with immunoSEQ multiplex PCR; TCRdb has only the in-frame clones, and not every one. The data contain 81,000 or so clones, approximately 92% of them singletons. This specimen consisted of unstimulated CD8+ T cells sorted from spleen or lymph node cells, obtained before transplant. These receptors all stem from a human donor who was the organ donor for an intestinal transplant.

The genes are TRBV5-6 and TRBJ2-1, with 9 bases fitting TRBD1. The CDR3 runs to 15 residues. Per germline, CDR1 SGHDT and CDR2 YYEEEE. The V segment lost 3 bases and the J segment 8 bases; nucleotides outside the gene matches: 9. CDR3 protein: CASSSPGQGADEQFF. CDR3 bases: TGTGCCAGCAGCTCGCCGGGACAGGGTGCCGATGAGCAGTTCTTC.

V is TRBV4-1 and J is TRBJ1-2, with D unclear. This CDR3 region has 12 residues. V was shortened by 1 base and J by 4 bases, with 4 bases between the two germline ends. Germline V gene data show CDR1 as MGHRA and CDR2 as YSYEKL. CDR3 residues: CASSQGAYGYTF. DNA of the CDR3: TGCGCCAGCAGCCAAGGAGCCTATGGCTACACCTTC.

CDR3 residues: CASSSIQGEVSELFF. CDR3 bases: TGTGCCAGCAGCTCTATCCAGGGGGAAGTGTCCGAGCTGTTTTTT. The rearrangement uses TRBV7-6 and TRBJ2-2; the match to TRBD1 covers 7 bases. This CDR3 comprises 15 residues. CDR1 is SGHVS and CDR2 is FNYEAQ in the germline V gene. Germline trimming cut 4 bases from V and 11 bases from J; bases unmatched to any gene: 13.

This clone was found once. This CDR3 reads CSGSGGWGTEAFF. The CDR3 DNA is TGCAGCGGATCAGGCGGGTGGGGCACTGAAGCTTTCTTT. The rearrangement uses TRBV29-1 and TRBJ1-1; the D is unclear. Deletions cut 7 bases from V and 4 bases from J, with 16 bases between. This CDR3 comprises 13 residues. Germline CDR1 SQVTM, CDR2 ANQGSEA.

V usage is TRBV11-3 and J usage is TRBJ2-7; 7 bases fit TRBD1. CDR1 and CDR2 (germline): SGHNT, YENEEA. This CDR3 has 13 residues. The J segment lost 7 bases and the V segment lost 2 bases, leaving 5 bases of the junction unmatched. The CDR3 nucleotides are TGTGCCAGCAGCTTAAGGGGGCCGGGTGAGCAGTACTTC. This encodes CASSLRGPGEQYF.

This chain's CDR3 is CASSGSLPGLAGVFYNEQFF. CDR3 nucleotides: TGTGCCAGCAGTGGCTCCCTGCCGGGACTAGCGGGAGTCTTCTACAATGAGCAGTTCTTC. The chain employs TRBV28 and TRBJ2-1, with 14 bases matching TRBD2. With V trimmed by 5 bases and J by 3 bases, 15 bases remained unmatched. From germline, CDR1 is MDHEN and CDR2 SYDVKM. This CDR3 region has 20 residues.

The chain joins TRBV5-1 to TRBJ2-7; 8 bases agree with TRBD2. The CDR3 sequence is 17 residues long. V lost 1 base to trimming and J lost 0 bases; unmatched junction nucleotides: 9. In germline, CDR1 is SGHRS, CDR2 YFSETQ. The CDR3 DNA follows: TGCGCCAGCAGCTTGTTGTGGGGCGGGGGGAGCTCCTACGAGCAGTACTTC. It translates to CASSLLWGGGSSYEQYF.

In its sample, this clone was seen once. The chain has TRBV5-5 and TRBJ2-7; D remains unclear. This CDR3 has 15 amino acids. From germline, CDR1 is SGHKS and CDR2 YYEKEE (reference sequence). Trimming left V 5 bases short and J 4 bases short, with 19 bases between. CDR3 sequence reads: CASSTGLSVLYEQYF. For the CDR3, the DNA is TGTGCCAGCAGTACCGGCCTAAGCGTATTATACGAGCAGTACTTC. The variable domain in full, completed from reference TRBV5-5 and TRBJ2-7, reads DAGVTQSPTHLIKTRGQQVTLRCSPISGHKSVSWYQQVLGQGPQFIFQYYEKEERGRGNFPDRFSARQFPNYSSELNVNALLLGDSALYLCASSTGLSVLYEQYFGPGTRLTVT.